The next 8 T cell receptor beta chains were all read from a single sample in a study of T cell responses to AZD1222 COVID-19 vaccine. The protocol was immunoSEQ multiplex PCR, while the TCRdb copy is restricted to in-frame clones and leaves out a portion. The table records 200,000 or so clones, approximately 90% of them present only once. The starting material was peripheral blood, obtained on day 0 of AZD1222 vaccination. The receptors come from an adult in good health.

This chain joins TRBV5-1 and TRBJ2-7; TRBD1 is a possible D gene (6 bases). The CDR3 contains 14 residues. The V gene lost 2 bases and the J gene lost 9 bases, with 18 bases spanning the gap. Germline V gene sequence: CDR1 SGHRS, CDR2 YFSETQ. In DNA, the CDR3 is TGCGCCAGCAGCTTCGGCAGGGGATACGAGGGGCAGTACTTC. Amino acid sequence: CASSFGRGYEGQYF.

CDR3: CASSDIPYNSPLHF. CDR3 nucleotide sequence: TGTGCCAGCAGTGATATCCCCTATAATTCACCCCTCCACTTT. This chain joins TRBV2 and TRBJ1-6; D is ambiguous. Trimming shortened V by 3 bases and J by 2 bases, and 5 bases separated the two germline ends. Germline V gene sequence: CDR1 SNHLY, CDR2 FYNNEI. The CDR3 runs 14 residues.

J is TRBJ1-2 and V is TRBV30; a weak D match, TRBD1 (5 bases). Trimming left V 0 bases short and J 9 bases short, with 8 bases between. The CDR3 is made up of 11 amino acids. Germline-derived CDR1 and CDR2 are GTSNPN and SVGIG (reference sequence). This chain's CDR3 is CAWSVGARYTF. For the CDR3, the DNA is TGTGCCTGGAGTGTTGGGGCTCGCTACACCTTC. Full variable domain (remainder filled in from reference TRBV30 and TRBJ1-2): SQTIHQWPATLVQPVGSPLSLECTVEGTSNPNLYWYRQAAGRGLQLLFYSVGIGQISSEVPQNLSASRPQDRQFILSSKKLLLSDSGFYLCAWSVGARYTFGSGTRLTVV.

The chain has TRBV5-6 and TRBJ2-7, with a weak D call TRBD2 (5 bases). The V end lost 2 bases, the J end lost 2 bases, and 11 bases lay between the germline ends. The V gene's germline CDR1 is SGHDT and CDR2 YYEEEE. The CDR3 is 14 amino acids. The CDR3: CASSLLEGTYEQYF. The CDR3 nucleotides are TGTGCCAGCAGCTTATTAGAGGGCACCTACGAGCAGTACTTC. The full variable domain, completed using reference TRBV5-6 and TRBJ2-7, is DAGVTQSPTHLIKTRGQQVTLRCSPKSGHDTVSWYQQALGQGPQFIFQYYEEEERQRGNFPDRFSGHQFPNYSSELNVNALLLGDSALYLCASSLLEGTYEQYFGPGTRLTVT.

The sample holds one count of this clone. This chain uses TRBV5-1 with TRBJ2-1; D is perhaps TRBD2 (5 bases). Between the trimmed V and J ends, which lost 3 bases and 7 bases, there was a span of 14 bases. Germline assignment: CDR1 SGHRS and CDR2 YFSETQ. The CDR3 length is 14 residues. CDR3 coding DNA: TGCGCCAGCAGCTACGAGAGGACGGGGAATGAGCAGTTCTTC. This sequence encodes CASSYERTGNEQFF.

The chain uses TRBV6-4 and TRBJ1-5; TRBD1 might be the D (6 bases). The CDR3 consists of 13 residues. The germline CDR1 and CDR2 sequences are MRHNA and SNTAGT. The germline V and J ends were trimmed by 4 bases and 7 bases, with 11 bases remaining between them. Written as DNA, the CDR3 is TGTGCCAGCAGTGTCCTAGGGGGACAGCCCCAGCATTTT. Translated: CASSVLGGQPQHF.

This sequence joins TRBV3-1 (or the pseudogene TRBV3-2) and TRBJ2-7, with a tentative D call TRBD2 (6 bases). Between the trimmed V and J ends, which lost 2 bases and 0 bases, there was a span of 14 bases. The CDR3 is made up of 16 amino acids. Per the germline V gene, CDR1 is LGHDT and CDR2 is YNNKEL (reference sequence). CDR3 amino acids: CASSQPTRDSSYEQYF. CDR3 nucleotides: TGTGCCAGCAGCCAACCTACCCGGGACTCCTCCTACGAGCAGTACTTC.

The V call is TRBV4-3, the J call TRBJ1-1; a weak D match, TRBD1 (6 bases). V shed 2 bases and J shed 6 bases, with 13 bases lying between them. There are 14 residues in the CDR3. Germline V lookup: CDR1 LGHNA, CDR2 YSLEER. CDR3 bases: TGCGCCAGCAGCCAAAACAGGGTAGGCGCTGAAGCTTTCTTT. As protein: CASSQNRVGAEAFF.